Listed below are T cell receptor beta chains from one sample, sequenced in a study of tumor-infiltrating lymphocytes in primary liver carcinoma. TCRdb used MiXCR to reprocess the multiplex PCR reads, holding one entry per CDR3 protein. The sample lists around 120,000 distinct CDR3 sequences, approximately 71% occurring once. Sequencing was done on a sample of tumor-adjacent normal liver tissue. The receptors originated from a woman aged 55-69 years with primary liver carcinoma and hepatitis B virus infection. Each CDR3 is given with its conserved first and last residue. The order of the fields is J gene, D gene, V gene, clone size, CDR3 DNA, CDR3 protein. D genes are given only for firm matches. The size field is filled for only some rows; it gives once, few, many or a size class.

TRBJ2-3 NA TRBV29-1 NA TGCAGAGTTGGTCGCGGGACGGGGTCCACAGATACGCAGTATTTT CRVGRGTGSTDTQYF
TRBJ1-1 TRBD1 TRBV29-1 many TGCAGCGTTGGGGGACAGGGGGCTTCGAACACTGAAGCTTTCTTT CSVGGQGASNTEAFF
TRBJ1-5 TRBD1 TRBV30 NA TGTGCCTGGAGTAGTCAGGGGGGTCAGTCCCAGCATTTT CAWSSQGGQSQHF
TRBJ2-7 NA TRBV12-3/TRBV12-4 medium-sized TGTGCCAGCAGCCCCGGGCTCGAGCAGTACTTC CASSPGLEQYF
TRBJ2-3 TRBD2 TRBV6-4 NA TGTGCCGACAGTGATGTAGCGGGAGGGTCCACAGATACGCAGTATTTT CADSDVAGGSTDTQYF
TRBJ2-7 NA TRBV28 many TGTGCCAGCAGTTCAAAACATTCAGGCGAGCAGTACTTC CASSSKHSGEQYF
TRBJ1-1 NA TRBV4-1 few TGCGCCAGCAGCCAAGATGGGCAATCCACGAACACTGAAGCTTTCTTT CASSQDGQSTNTEAFF
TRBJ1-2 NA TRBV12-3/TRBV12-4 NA TGTGCCAGCAGTCATACCATCCCTGGGGGCTACACCTTC CASSHTIPGGYTF
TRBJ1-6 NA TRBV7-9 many TGTGCCAGCAGCCCAGGTGCCACGAATTCACCCCTCCACTTT CASSPGATNSPLHF
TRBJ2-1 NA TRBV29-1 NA TGCAGCGTTGGATTAGCGGGAAAGGGAGGGGGCAGTGAGCAGTTCTTC CSVGLAGKGGGSEQFF
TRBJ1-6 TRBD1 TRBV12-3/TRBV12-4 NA TGTGCGAGCAGCACCCGGTTATGGACAGGGAATTCACCCCTCCACTTT CASSTRLWTGNSPLHF
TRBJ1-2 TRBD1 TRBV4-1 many TGCGCCAGCAGCCAGCAGACAGGGGCCCACTATGGCTACACCTTC CASSQQTGAHYGYTF
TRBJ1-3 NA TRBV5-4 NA TGTACCAGGAGCCTTTCGCAGGGAGGTGGAAACACCATATATTTT CTRSLSQGGGNTIYF
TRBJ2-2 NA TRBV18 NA TGTGCCAGCTCACGATCCGCGGGGAACACCGGGGAGCTGTTTTTT CASSRSAGNTGELFF
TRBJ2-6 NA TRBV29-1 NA TGCAGCATTGCCGGCGGACCGTACTCTGGGGTCAACGTCCTGACTTTC CSIAGGPYSGVNVLTF
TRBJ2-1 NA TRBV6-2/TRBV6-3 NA TGTGCCAGCAGTTATTACTGGGAAACTGTCTACGATGAGCAGTTCTTC CASSYYWETVYDEQFF
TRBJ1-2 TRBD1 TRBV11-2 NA TGTACCAGCAGCTTAGTAAGACACCGGGACAGGAGATATGGCTACACCTTC CTSSLVRHRDRRYGYTF
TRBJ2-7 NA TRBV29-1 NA TGCAGCGTTGAAGATCGACAGGTGCTCTTCGACTTC CSVEDRQVLFDF
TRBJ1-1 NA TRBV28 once TGTGCCACCCTTAGTTTATTGTGGGCTTTCTTT CATLSLLWAFF
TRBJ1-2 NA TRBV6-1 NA TGTGCCAGCAGTACCTGGACGGACTATGGTTACATCTTC CASSTWTDYGYIF
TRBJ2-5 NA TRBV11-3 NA TGTGCCAGCAGCTTAGGAGGGCCAGGGGAGACCCAGTACTTC CASSLGGPGETQYF
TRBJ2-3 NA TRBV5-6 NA TGTGCCAGCAGCCGGTGGGCGATTACAGATACGCGGTATTTT CASSRWAITDTRYF
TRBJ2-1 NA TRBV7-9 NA TGTGCCAGCAGCTTACAGGGGACACAGTACAATGAGCGGTTCTTC CASSLQGTQYNERFF
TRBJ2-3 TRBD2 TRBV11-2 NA TGTACCAGCAGCTCGGGACTAGCGGGACAAGATATGCAGTATTTT CTSSSGLAGQDMQYF
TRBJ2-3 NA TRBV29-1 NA TGCAACGTTGAAGATCCACCGGGACGCTACCTGTATTTT CNVEDPPGRYLYF
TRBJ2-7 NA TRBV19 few TGTGCCAGTAGTATTGAGGCAGGGGTCCCCCACGAGCAGTACTTC CASSIEAGVPHEQYF
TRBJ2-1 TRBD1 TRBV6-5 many TGTGCCAGCAGTTACTCCGGGACAGGCTCTCTTGAGCAGTTCTTC CASSYSGTGSLEQFF
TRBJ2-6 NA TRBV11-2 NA TGTGCCAGCAGCTTAGAGGGCGCAGGGGCCAACAACCTGACTTTC CASSLEGAGANNLTF
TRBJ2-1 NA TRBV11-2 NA TGTGCCAGTAGCTTGGGGGCGGGGCTCAATGAGCAGTTCTTC CASSLGAGLNEQFF
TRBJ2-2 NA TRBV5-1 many TGCGCCAGCAGCTTGGGGCAGGGAGCGAACACCGGGGAGCTGTTTTTT CASSLGQGANTGELFF
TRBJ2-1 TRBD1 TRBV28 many TGTGCCAGCAGTCCACCGACAGGGATCTACACTGAGCAGTTCTTC CASSPPTGIYTEQFF
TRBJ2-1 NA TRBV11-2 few TGTGCTAGCAGTGCCGGGACGGTGGTCTACAATGAGCAGTTCTTC CASSAGTVVYNEQFF
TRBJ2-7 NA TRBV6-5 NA TGTGTCAGCAGTACCCTCCATCAGTGTTACGAGCAGTACTTC CVSSTLHQCYEQYF
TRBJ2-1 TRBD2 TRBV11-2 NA TGTGCCAGGAGCTTAGGGACTAGTGGTTACAATGAGCAATTCTTC CARSLGTSGYNEQFF
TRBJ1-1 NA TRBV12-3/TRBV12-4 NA TGTGCTAGCAGGATGCAAGAACACACTGAAGCTTTCTTT CASRMQEHTEAFF
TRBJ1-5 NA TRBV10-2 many TGCGCCAGCAGTGCGGGTTCAGGGAGGCACAATCAGCCCCAGCATTTT CASSAGSGRHNQPQHF
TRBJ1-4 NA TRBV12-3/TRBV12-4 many TGTGCCAGCAGTCCCCCGAGGAGAACGGGTGAAAAACTGTTTTTT CASSPPRRTGEKLFF
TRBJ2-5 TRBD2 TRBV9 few TGTGCCAGCAGCGTAGACCCAGCGGGAGCGAGTGAGACCCAGTACTTC CASSVDPAGASETQYF
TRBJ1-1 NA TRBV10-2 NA TGCGCCAGCGGCCCCAGTGGGAACACTGAAGCTTTCTTT CASGPSGNTEAFF
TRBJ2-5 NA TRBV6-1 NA TGTGCCAGCAGCGAATCGGCCGAGGCCAGCCAGCTTCGGGAGACCCAGTACTTC CASSESAEASQLRETQYF
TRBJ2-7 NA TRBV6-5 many TGTGCCAGCAGTAAATGGACCAGGAGCTCCTACGAGCAGTACTTC CASSKWTRSSYEQYF
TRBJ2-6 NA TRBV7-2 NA TGTGCCAGCAGCTTAGTAGGGAGTTCCTCTGGGGCCAACGCCCTGACTTTC CASSLVGSSSGANALTF
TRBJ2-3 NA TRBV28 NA TGTGCCAGCAGTTTAGAAGGGGAAGTGGTCAATACGCAGTATTTT CASSLEGEVVNTQYF
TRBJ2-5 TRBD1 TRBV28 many TGTGCCAGCAGGCAGACAGGGCATGAGACCCAGTACTTC CASRQTGHETQYF
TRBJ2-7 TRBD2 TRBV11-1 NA TGTGCCGGCAGCTTGGGGGGACTAGCGGGAAAGGCCTACGAGCAGTACTTC CAGSLGGLAGKAYEQYF
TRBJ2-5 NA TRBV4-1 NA TGCGCCAACAGCCAAGATAATTTGGGGTCCGGGCCTTGGGAGATCCAGTACTTC CANSQDNLGSGPWEIQYF
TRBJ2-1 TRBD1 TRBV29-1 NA TGTAGCGTTGGTGGGACAGTAGGTGAGCAGTTCTTC CSVGGTVGEQFF
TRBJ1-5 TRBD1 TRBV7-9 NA TGTGTCAGCAGCTTAATGGGACAGGGTCATCAGCCCCAGCATTTT CVSSLMGQGHQPQHF
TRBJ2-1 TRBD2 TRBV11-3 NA TGTGCCAGCAGTTTAGAGGCTAGCGGGAGGCTCCGCTCCTACAATGAGCAGTTCTTC CASSLEASGRLRSYNEQFF
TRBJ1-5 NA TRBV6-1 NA TGTGCCAGCAGTCAAAATAGGGCTCAGCCCCAGCATTTT CASSQNRAQPQHF
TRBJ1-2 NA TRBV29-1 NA TGCAGCGTTGAAGATAGAAACAGATCCTATGGTTACACCTTC CSVEDRNRSYGYTF